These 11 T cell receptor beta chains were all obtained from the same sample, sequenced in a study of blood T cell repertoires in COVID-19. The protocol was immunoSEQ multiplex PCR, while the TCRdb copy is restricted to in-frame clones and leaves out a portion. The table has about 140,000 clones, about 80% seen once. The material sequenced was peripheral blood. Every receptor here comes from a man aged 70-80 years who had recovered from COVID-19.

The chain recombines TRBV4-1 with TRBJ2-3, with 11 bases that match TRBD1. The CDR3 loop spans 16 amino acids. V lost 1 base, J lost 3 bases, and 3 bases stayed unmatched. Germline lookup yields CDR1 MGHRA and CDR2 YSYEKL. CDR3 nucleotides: TGCGCCAGCAGCCAAGGGACAGGGGGCCCTACAGATACGCAGTATTTT. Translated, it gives CASSQGTGGPTDTQYF.

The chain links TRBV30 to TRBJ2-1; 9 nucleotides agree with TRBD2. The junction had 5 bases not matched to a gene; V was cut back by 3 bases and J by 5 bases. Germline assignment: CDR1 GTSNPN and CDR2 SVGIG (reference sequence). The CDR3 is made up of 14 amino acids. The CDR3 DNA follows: TGTGCCTGGAGGTACCTAGCGGGGAACAATGAGCAGTTCTTC. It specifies CAWRYLAGNNEQFF.

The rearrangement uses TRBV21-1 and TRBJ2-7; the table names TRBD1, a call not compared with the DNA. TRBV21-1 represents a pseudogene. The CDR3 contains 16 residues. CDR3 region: CASSKYLGAPIYEQYF. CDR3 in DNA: TGTGCCAGCAGCAAATATCTGGGGGCCCCTATCTACGAGCAGTACTTC.

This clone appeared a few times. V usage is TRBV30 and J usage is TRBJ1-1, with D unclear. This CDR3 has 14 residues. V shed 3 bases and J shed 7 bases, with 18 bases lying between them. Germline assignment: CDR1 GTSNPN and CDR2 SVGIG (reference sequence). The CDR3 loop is CAWSDNPSSGEAFF. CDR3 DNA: TGTGCCTGGAGCGATAATCCCTCCTCGGGTGAAGCTTTCTTT.

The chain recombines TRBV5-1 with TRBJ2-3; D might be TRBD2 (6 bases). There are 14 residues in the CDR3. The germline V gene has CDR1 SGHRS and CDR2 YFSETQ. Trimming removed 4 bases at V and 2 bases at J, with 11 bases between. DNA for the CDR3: TGCGCCAGCAGCGGGGGACTGTTCACAGATACGCAGTATTTT. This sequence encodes CASSGGLFTDTQYF.

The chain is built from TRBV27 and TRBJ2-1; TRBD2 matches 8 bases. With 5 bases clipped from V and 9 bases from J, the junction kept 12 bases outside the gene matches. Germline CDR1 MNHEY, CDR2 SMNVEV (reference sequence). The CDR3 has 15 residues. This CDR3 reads CASSQPGLGSGEQFF. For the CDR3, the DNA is TGTGCCAGCAGTCAACCGGGACTAGGTAGCGGTGAGCAGTTCTTC.

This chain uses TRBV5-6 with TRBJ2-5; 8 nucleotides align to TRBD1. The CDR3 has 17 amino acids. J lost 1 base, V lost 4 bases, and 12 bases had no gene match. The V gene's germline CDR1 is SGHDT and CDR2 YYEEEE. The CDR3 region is CASSKRRTGTFQETQYF. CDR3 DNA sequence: TGTGCCAGCAGCAAACGAAGGACAGGGACGTTCCAAGAGACCCAGTACTTC.

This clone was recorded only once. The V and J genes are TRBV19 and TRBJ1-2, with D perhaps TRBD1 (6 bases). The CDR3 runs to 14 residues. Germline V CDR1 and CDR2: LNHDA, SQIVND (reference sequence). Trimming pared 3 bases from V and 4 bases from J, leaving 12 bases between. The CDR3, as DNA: TGTGCCAGTAGTATCAGGGGTCTGGGCTATGGCTACACCTTC. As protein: CASSIRGLGYGYTF.

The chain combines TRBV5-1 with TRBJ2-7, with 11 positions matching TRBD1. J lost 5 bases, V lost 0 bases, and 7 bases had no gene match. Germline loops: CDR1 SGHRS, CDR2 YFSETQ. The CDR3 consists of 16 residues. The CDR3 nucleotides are TGCGCCAGCAGCTTGGGATCCCGGGACAGGGGGGACGAGCAGTACTTC. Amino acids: CASSLGSRDRGDEQYF. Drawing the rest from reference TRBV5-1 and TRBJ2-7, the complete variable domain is KAGVTQTPRYLIKTRGQQVTLSCSPISGHRSVSWYQQTPGQGLQFLFEYFSETQRNKGNFPGRFSGRQFSNSRSEMNVSTLELGDSALYLCASSLGSRDRGDEQYFGPGTRLTVT.

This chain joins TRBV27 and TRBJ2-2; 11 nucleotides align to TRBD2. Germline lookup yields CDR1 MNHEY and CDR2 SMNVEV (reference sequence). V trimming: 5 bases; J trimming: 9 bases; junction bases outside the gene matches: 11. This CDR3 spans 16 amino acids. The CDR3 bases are TGTGCCAGCAGTCACAGGACTAGCGGGCGCTACCGGGAGCTGTTTTTT. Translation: CASSHRTSGRYRELFF.

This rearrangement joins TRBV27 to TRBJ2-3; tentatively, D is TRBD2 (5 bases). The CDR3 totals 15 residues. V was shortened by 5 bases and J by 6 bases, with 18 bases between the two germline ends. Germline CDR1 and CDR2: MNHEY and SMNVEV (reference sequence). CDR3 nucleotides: TGTGCCAGCAGTCCCGCCCCACTAGAGCCGGATACGCAGTATTTT. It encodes CASSPAPLEPDTQYF.